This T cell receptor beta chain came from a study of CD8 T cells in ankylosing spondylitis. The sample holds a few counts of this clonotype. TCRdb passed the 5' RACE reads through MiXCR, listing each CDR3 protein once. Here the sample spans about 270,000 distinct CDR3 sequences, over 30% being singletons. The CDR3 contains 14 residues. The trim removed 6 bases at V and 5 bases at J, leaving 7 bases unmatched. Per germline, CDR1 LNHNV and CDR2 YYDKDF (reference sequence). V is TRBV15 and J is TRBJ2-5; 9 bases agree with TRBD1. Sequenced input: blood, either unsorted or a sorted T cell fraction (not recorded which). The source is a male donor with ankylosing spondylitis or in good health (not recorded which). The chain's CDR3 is CATSRDREWETQYF. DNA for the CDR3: TGTGCCACCAGTCGGGACAGGGAGTGGGAGACCCAGTACTTC. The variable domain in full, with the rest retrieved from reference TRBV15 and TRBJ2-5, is DAMVIQNPRYQVTQFGKPVTLSCSQTLNHNVMYWYQQKSSQAPKLLFHYYDKDFNNEADTPDNFQSRRPNTSFCFLDIRSPGLGDTAMYLCATSRDREWETQYFGPGTRLLVL.